The rows below give T cell receptor beta chains drawn from one sample of a study of blood T cell repertoires in COVID-19. Method: immunoSEQ multiplex PCR; TCRdb's copy keeps in-frame clones and lacks some. This repertoire shows 150,000 to 200,000 clones, approximately 80% found once; its top ten account for about an eighth. Sequenced: PBMCs or T cells enriched from blood (not recorded which). These receptors all stem from a woman in her sixties who had recovered from COVID-19. CDR3s include the opening cysteine and the closing phenylalanine or tryptophan. The D gene is left open where the match is weak. Clone size, where shown, is once, few, many, or a class for clones that have expanded.

V gene	D gene	clone size	J gene	CDR3 DNA	CDR3 protein
TRBV7-3	TRBD2	-	TRBJ2-1	TGTGCCAGCAGCCCGACTAGCGGGGCTTACAATGAGCAGTTCTTC	CASSPTSGAYNEQFF
TRBV30	TRBD2	-	TRBJ2-1	TGTGCCACGACTAGCGGGGGCCACAATGAGCAGTTCTTC	CATTSGGHNEQFF
TRBV9	TRBD1	-	TRBJ2-5	TGTGCCAGCAGCGTAGGTCCGGGACAGCAACAAGAGACCCAGTACTTC	CASSVGPGQQQETQYF
TRBV29-1	-	-	TRBJ2-1	TGCAGCGGCCTAGAGGGTGGGAATGAGCAGTTCTTC	CSGLEGGNEQFF
TRBV29-1	-	-	TRBJ1-2	TGCAGCGTTGAAGATCAATCCCGAAGCGGCTACACCTTC	CSVEDQSRSGYTF
TRBV6-1	-	-	TRBJ2-5	TGTGCCAGCAGTGAAAACTTACAAGAGACCCAGTACTTC	CASSENLQETQYF
TRBV6-5	TRBD1	-	TRBJ1-1	TGTGCCAGCAGCCGCTTCACAGGGGATACTGAAGCTTTCTTT	CASSRFTGDTEAFF
TRBV3-1/TRBV3-2	-	-	TRBJ1-4	TGTGCCAGCAGCCAAGGGGGGAGGCTTAATGAAAAACTGTTTTTT	CASSQGGRLNEKLFF
TRBV27	TRBD1	-	TRBJ1-2	TGTGCCAGCAGAAACGCCGGGACAGGGGATTCTGGCTACACCTTC	CASRNAGTGDSGYTF
TRBV14	-	once	TRBJ1-1	TGTGCCAGCAGCCAAGGGGGGGGTTCTGAAGCTTTCTTT	CASSQGGGSEAFF
TRBV4-1	-	-	TRBJ1-1	TGCGCCAGCAGCCAAGGTACCTTCATGGGGGGACAAGCTTTCTTT	CASSQGTFMGGQAFF
TRBV11-2	TRBD2	few	TRBJ2-7	TGTGCCAGCAGCTACAGCGGGGGAGCCTACGAGCAGTACTTC	CASSYSGGAYEQYF
TRBV21-1	-	few	TRBJ1-3	TGTGCCAGCAGCCCACGGGGAAACACCATATATTTT	CASSPRGNTIYF
TRBV11-2	TRBD2	few	TRBJ2-1	TGTGCCAGCAGCCCTCTCTATCAGGGACTAGCCGACAATGAGCAGTTCTTC	CASSPLYQGLADNEQFF
TRBV5-6	-	-	TRBJ1-1	TGTGCCAGCAGCTTGACAGGCGTGAACACTGAAGCTTTCTTT	CASSLTGVNTEAFF
TRBV12-3/TRBV12-4	TRBD1	-	TRBJ2-7	TGTGCCAGCAGTTTTGGACAGGGGAGCGAGCAGTACTTC	CASSFGQGSEQYF
TRBV6-5	-	-	TRBJ2-7	TGTGCCATCAACCCCCCTAGCCGGTACGAGCAGTACTTC	CAINPPSRYEQYF
TRBV27	TRBD2	-	TRBJ2-2	TGTGCCAGCAGTACCCACCGGACTAGCGGGAGAGACACCGGGGAGCTGTTTTTT	CASSTHRTSGRDTGELFF
TRBV9	-	once	TRBJ1-2	TGTGCCAGCAGCGTAGACTCTAACTATGGCTACACCTTC	CASSVDSNYGYTF
TRBV27	-	-	TRBJ2-2	TGTGCCAGCAGTCGCCTAGATAACACCGGGGAGCTGTTTTTT	CASSRLDNTGELFF
TRBV27	-	-	TRBJ1-2	TGTGCCAGCAGTCCAGGGACAGGCTACACCTTC	CASSPGTGYTF
TRBV7-9	-	-	TRBJ2-7	TGTGCCAGCAGCTTAGGGTGGCGGGGACGGCACGAGCAGTACTTC	CASSLGWRGRHEQYF
TRBV11-2	-	-	TRBJ2-7	TGTGCCAGCAGCTTAGTGGTCGCCAGGGGTATAAACGAGCAGTACTTC	CASSLVVARGINEQYF
TRBV5-5	-	-	TRBJ1-3	TGTGCCAGCAGCTTGGAGCCCAGGGCAGGAAACACCATATATTTT	CASSLEPRAGNTIYF
TRBV18	-	-	TRBJ2-5	TGTGCCAGCTCACCATACATCGCAGGGGCAGAGACCCAGTACTTC	CASSPYIAGAETQYF
TRBV5-1	-	once	TRBJ2-7	TGCGCCAGCAGCTTGGTAAGTGCAGGCGAGCAGTACTTC	CASSLVSAGEQYF
TRBV28	-	-	TRBJ1-2	TGTGCCAGCAGTCAACCGCCTGCAGGGAGCTACACCTTC	CASSQPPAGSYTF
TRBV30	-	once	TRBJ1-1	TGTGCCTGGAGTACTTTGACAGGAGACACTGAAGCTTTCTTT	CAWSTLTGDTEAFF
TRBV5-4	-	-	TRBJ1-2	TGTGCCAGCAGCTCCGAGCTAGCGAGGGATACAGAGCGTGGCTACACCTTC	CASSSELARDTERGYTF
TRBV7-7	TRBD2	-	TRBJ2-1	TGTGCCAGCAGCTCGTCGACCGGGACTAGCTCGGCTGAGCAGTTCTTC	CASSSSTGTSSAEQFF
TRBV9	TRBD1	once	TRBJ2-4	TGTGCCAGCAGCGTGGACAGGGGAGACATTCAGTACTTC	CASSVDRGDIQYF
TRBV6-2/TRBV6-3	-	-	TRBJ2-1	TGTGCCAGCAGTTACTCAAAGGGAGGTGAGCAGTTCTTC	CASSYSKGGEQFF
TRBV2	-	-	TRBJ1-5	TGTGCCAGCACCCCCGTGGAGGGTCAGCCCCAGCATTTT	CASTPVEGQPQHF
TRBV28	TRBD1	-	TRBJ1-4	TGTGCCAGCAGAAAACAGGGGGACGAAAAACTGTTTTTT	CASRKQGDEKLFF
TRBV29-1	-	-	TRBJ2-7	TGCAGCGCCGAGGACATGATAACCTACGAGCAGTACTTC	CSAEDMITYEQYF
TRBV5-5	-	-	TRBJ1-5	TGTGCCAGCAGCTTTCACGGGGGGTTGGGAAATCAGCCCCAGCATTTT	CASSFHGGLGNQPQHF